The present entry profiles one T cell receptor (beta chain) with its context. Its antigen is unknown. Researchers divided each subset's genomic DNA evenly across several immunoSEQ plates. Assay used: immunoSEQ multiplex PCR; TCRdb lists only in-frame clones, some missing. The sample carries roughly 2 million clones, roughly 95% recorded once. This specimen belongs to a study of shared clonotypes between healthy human individuals. General study findings and limits: Compared with memory subsets, naive subsets generally had larger estimated richness.

There are 14 residues in the CDR3. Germline CDR1 SGHTA, CDR2 FQGNSA. V lost 1 base and J 0 bases, leaving 6 bases between the germline ends. Sample: naive CD4+ T cells sorted from blood. Subset noted: CD45RA+ positively selected. This receptor was obtained from a young man in good health. V usage is TRBV7-2 and J usage is TRBJ1-2; D gene uncertain. The CDR3 is CASSLDNTNYGYTF. CDR3 nucleotide sequence: TGTGCCAGCAGCTTAGATAATACTAACTATGGCTACACCTTC. Full variable domain (missing parts from reference TRBV7-2 and TRBJ1-2): GAGVSQSPSNKVTEKGKDVELRCDPISGHTALYWYRQSLGQGLEFLIYFQGNSAPDKSGLPSDRFSAERTGGSVSTLTIQRTQQEDSAVYLCASSLDNTNYGYTFGSGTRLTVV.